Presented here are 20 T cell receptor beta chains from one specimen sequenced in a study of blood T cells in healthy people across ages. Sample-barcoded 5' priming and a J-beta primer mix drove a second PCR of roughly 7 to 11 cycles. One entry per CDR3 protein, called by TCRdb with MiXCR from the 5' RACE reads. Found here are 630,000 or so distinct CDR3 sequences, roughly 32% of them singletons; the top ten hold over 15%. The material sequenced was blood. These receptors came from a woman older than 75 in good health.

This clonotype was counted many times. A read error may produce the germline difference seen at one junction end. The chain couples TRBV5-1 to TRBJ2-1, with 9 bases lining up with TRBD2. This CDR3 is 14 amino acids long. Germline V gene lookup returns CDR1 SGHRS and CDR2 YFSETQ. The CDR3 is CASSLSGGYNEQFF. For the CDR3, the DNA is TGTGCCAGCAGTCTTAGCGGGGGCTACAATGAGCAGTTCTTC.

This clonotype was seen at least ten times. A read error may be the cause here, since a much bigger clone is one base away. The chain joins TRBV10-3 to TRBJ2-5; TRBD2 matches at 8 bases. V shed 3 bases and J 11 bases; nucleotides not matched to a gene: 14. This CDR3 spans 15 amino acids. CDR1 is ENHRY and CDR2 is SYGVKD in the germline V gene. The CDR3 loop reads CAISEFGSGGSEQYF. The CDR3 nucleotides are TGTGCCATCAGTGAATTCGGTTCGGGAGGGAGTGAGCAGTACTTC.

Concerning this clonotype itself: Germline is not matched at one junction end, which may reflect a read error. The genes are TRBV4-3 and TRBJ2-2; 8 bases are shared with TRBD2. The CDR3 covers 16 residues. Germline-derived CDR1 and CDR2 are LGHNA and YSLEER. In DNA, the CDR3 is TGCGCCAGCGGCCAAGCTCTAGCGGGCCGAGGCGGGGAGCTGTTTTTT. It specifies CASGQALAGRGGELFF.

This clonotype was counted at least ten times. The chain is built from TRBV20-1 and TRBJ2-6, with 8 bases fitting TRBD1. Germline V gene sequence: CDR1 DFQATT, CDR2 SNEGSKA (reference sequence). The trim removed 0 bases at V and 3 bases at J, leaving 4 bases unmatched. The CDR3 totals 16 residues. CDR3: CSAREEDRGGANVLTF. The DNA of the CDR3 is TGCAGTGCTAGAGAGGAAGACAGGGGTGGGGCCAACGTCCTGACTTTC.

This clonotype was recorded at least ten times. The chain employs TRBV6-5 and TRBJ1-2; the D gene is possibly TRBD1 (5 bases). Germline loops: CDR1 MNHEY, CDR2 SVGAGI. V lost 6 bases and J lost 8, with 19 bases in between. The CDR3 length is 14 residues. The chain's CDR3 is CASRGTGTAAGYTF. CDR3 bases: TGTGCCAGCAGGGGTACCGGGACCGCGGCCGGCTACACCTTC.

This clonotype was observed at least ten times. V usage is TRBV5-1 and J usage is TRBJ1-5, with D possibly TRBD1 on 6 matching bases. CDR1 SGHRS and CDR2 YFSETQ come from the germline V gene. Trimming shortened V by 4 bases and J by 6 bases, and 14 bases separated the two germline ends. The CDR3 is made up of 14 amino acids. As DNA, the CDR3 is TGCGCCAGCAGCCAGTCGGGGGCCCCTCAGCCCCAGCATTTT. Amino acid sequence: CASSQSGAPQPQHF.

A remark on this clonotype: A much larger clone is a single base away; this may be a read error. This sequence joins TRBV9 and TRBJ2-3; the D is unclear. Germline CDR1 is SGDLS and CDR2 is YYNGEE. This CDR3 comprises 12 residues. CDR3 bases: TGTGCCAGCAGCCCTAACGCAGATATGCAGTATTTT. This translates into CASSPNADMQYF.

The V gene is TRBV5-6, the J gene TRBJ2-7, with D unclear. V gave up 1 base and J gave up 2 bases, with 7 bases separating them. CDR1 SGHDT and CDR2 YYEEEE come from the germline V gene. This CDR3 region has 13 residues. CDR3 DNA: TGTGCCAGCAGCTTGAAAGAGGCCTACGAGCAGTACTTC. This codes for CASSLKEAYEQYF.

This clonotype has a handful of counts. A read error may be the cause here, since a much bigger clone is one base away. This chain connects TRBV27 to TRBJ2-1; 9 bases fit TRBD2. Germline-derived CDR1 and CDR2 are MNHEY and SMNVEV (reference sequence). After removal of 3 bases from V and 8 bases from J, the junction contained 5 bases not matched to a gene. This CDR3 region has 14 residues. Here the CDR3 reads CASSLSGGRYEQFF. CDR3 coding DNA: TGTGCCAGCAGTTTGAGCGGGGGGCGGTATGAGCAGTTCTTC.

This clonotype was seen many times. This chain uses TRBV12-3 or TRBV12-4 with TRBJ1-2, with 8 bases that match TRBD1. The CDR3 spans 14 residues. V shed 1 base, J shed 4 bases, and the junction held 2 bases outside the gene matches. CDR3 region: CASSLDTGGYGYTF. The CDR3 nucleotides read TGTGCCAGCAGTTTAGACACAGGGGGCTATGGCTACACCTTC.

About this clonotype: A much larger clone lies a single base off, so this may be a read error. This chain uses TRBV6-6 with TRBJ2-7, with TRBD1 identical over 11 bases. V shed 5 bases and J 7 bases; nucleotides not matched to a gene: 10. CDR1 and CDR2 from the germline V gene are MNHNY and SVGAGI (reference sequence). CDR3 length equals 15 residues. The DNA of the CDR3 is TGTGCCAGCAGTGTCCAAGGACAGGGGGCAGGTGAGCAGTACTTC. Encoded protein: CASSVQGQGAGEQYF.

Ten or more counts support this clonotype. J is TRBJ1-5 and V is TRBV4-1; D unresolved. Per germline, CDR1 MGHRA and CDR2 YSYEKL. The CDR3 totals 14 residues. V was trimmed by 1 base and J by 4 bases, leaving 8 bases between them. Here the CDR3 DNA reads TGCGCCAGCAGCCAAGGTGGTCCAAATCAGCCCCAGCATTTT. It codes for CASSQGGPNQPQHF.

This clonotype was recorded many times. V gene TRBV27 combines with J gene TRBJ2-3, with no clear D. Trimming shortened V by 3 bases and J by 3 bases, and 10 bases separated the two germline ends. The germline V gene has CDR1 MNHEY and CDR2 SMNVEV (reference sequence). This CDR3 spans 14 amino acids. CDR3 DNA sequence: TGTGCCAGCAGTTTCCTCTACAGAACAGATACGCAGTATTTT. As protein: CASSFLYRTDTQYF.

Points on this clonotype: This may be a read error, as it is one base from a much larger clone. The J gene is TRBJ1-6, the V gene TRBV12-3 or TRBV12-4; tentative D call: TRBD1 (6 bases). The CDR3 consists of 19 residues. In nucleotides, the CDR3 is TGTGCCGGCAGAGCCGACAGGCGTCAAGGTAGCTCCTATAATTCACCCCTCCACTTT. This gives the protein CAGRADRRQGSSYNSPLHF.

This clonotype was counted many times. This chain uses TRBV6-6 with TRBJ1-6; the D gene is possibly TRBD1 (5 bases). Per germline, CDR1 MNHNY and CDR2 SVGAGI (reference sequence). V was cut by 2 bases and J by 7 bases, with 9 bases left in between. The CDR3 sequence is 14 residues long. CDR3 amino acids: CASSYRGGNSPLHF. DNA for the CDR3: TGTGCCAGCAGTTACAGGGGAGGCAATTCACCCCTCCACTTT.

This clonotype showed up many times. This chain connects TRBV19 to TRBJ1-2; 11 nucleotides align to TRBD1. There are 13 residues in the CDR3. Trimming removed 11 bases from V and 2 bases from J; junction bases left unmatched: 4. The germline V gene encodes CDR1 LNHDA and CDR2 SQIVND (reference sequence). The CDR3: CAAGTGGNYGYTF. CDR3 in DNA: TGTGCCGCCGGGACAGGGGGAAACTATGGCTACACCTTC.

The chain carries TRBV6-2 or TRBV6-3 and TRBJ1-2; 8 bases align to TRBD1. Germline trimming cut 7 bases from V and 4 bases from J; bases unmatched to any gene: 14. Per the germline V gene, CDR1 is MNHEY and CDR2 is SVGEGT. The CDR3 loop spans 16 amino acids. CDR3: CASTLTGTGGTYGYTF. CDR3 DNA sequence: TGTGCCAGCACCTTAACCGGGACAGGCGGAACCTATGGCTACACCTTC.

For this clonotype: This may arise from a read error, as a much more abundant clone is one base away. Written as DNA, the CDR3 is TGTGTCAGCAGCCAGCGAAGCGGACTAGCGGGGACAGATACGCAGTATTTT. The encoded protein is CVSSQRSGLAGTDTQYF. The chain couples TRBV11-3 to TRBJ2-3; 12 nucleotides align to TRBD2. The CDR3 consists of 17 residues. The germline V gene encodes CDR1 SGHNT and CDR2 YENEEA.

This chain uses TRBV7-2 with TRBJ2-1; 12 nucleotides line up with TRBD2. Germline assignment: CDR1 SGHTA and CDR2 FQGNSA. The CDR3 has 18 residues. Germline trimming cut 5 bases from V and 2 bases from J; bases unmatched to any gene: 10. This CDR3 is CASSQEQTSGRTYNEQFF. In nucleotides, the CDR3 is TGTGCCAGCAGCCAAGAACAGACTAGCGGGAGAACCTACAATGAGCAGTTCTTC.

The DNA for the CDR3 is TGTGCCAGCAGTGAAACGGGAAATGAGCAGTACTTC. It is translated as CASSETGNEQYF. The genes are TRBV6-1 and TRBJ2-7, with D possibly matching TRBD2 (5 bases). Trimming left V 2 bases short and J 7 bases short, with 9 bases between. This CDR3 has 12 residues. Germline values: CDR1 MNHNS, CDR2 SASEGT.